These T cell receptor beta chains were read from a single sample in a study of blood T cell repertoires in COVID-19. Libraries were prepared by immunoSEQ multiplex PCR; TCRdb keeps only in-frame clonotypes and omits some of them. The sample includes 250,000 to 350,000 clones, more than 80% of them seen just once. Material: peripheral blood. These receptors were taken from a man aged 18 to 29 who had recovered from COVID-19. CDR3s include the opening cysteine and the closing phenylalanine or tryptophan. Fields, in order: J gene, V gene, D gene, clone size, CDR3 DNA, CDR3 protein. A D gene is named only where the DNA matches it firmly. The size of a clone is reported for some rows only, either as once, few or many, or as a class for expanded clones.

j_gene: TRBJ2-2
v_gene: TRBV5-1
d_gene: -
abundance: -
CDR3nt: TGCGCCAGTTACCCAGGGGCCGGGGAGCTGTTTTTT
CDR3aa: CASYPGAGELFF

j_gene: TRBJ2-7
v_gene: TRBV29-1
d_gene: TRBD2
abundance: -
CDR3nt: TGCAGCGCGACTAGCACCTACGAGCAGTACTTC
CDR3aa: CSATSTYEQYF

j_gene: TRBJ1-6
v_gene: TRBV7-2
d_gene: TRBD1
abundance: -
CDR3nt: TGTGCCAGCAGCATAGGACAGGGTTGGGCTTCACCCCTCCACTTT
CDR3aa: CASSIGQGWASPLHF

j_gene: TRBJ1-5
v_gene: TRBV29-1
d_gene: -
abundance: -
CDR3nt: TGCAGCGTTTTTTCCTCAACGGCGGGGTCAGATCAGCCCCAGCATTTT
CDR3aa: CSVFSSTAGSDQPQHF

j_gene: TRBJ2-2
v_gene: TRBV11-3
d_gene: -
abundance: -
CDR3nt: TGTGCCAGCAGCCAAAACACCGGGGAGCTGTTTTTT
CDR3aa: CASSQNTGELFF

j_gene: TRBJ1-3
v_gene: TRBV30
d_gene: -
abundance: -
CDR3nt: TGTGCCTGCAACAGGGTTTCCGGAAACACCATATATTTT
CDR3aa: CACNRVSGNTIYF

j_gene: TRBJ1-2
v_gene: TRBV5-1
d_gene: -
abundance: -
CDR3nt: TGCGCCAGCAGCTCTCGGACAGACCGAGGCTACACCTTC
CDR3aa: CASSSRTDRGYTF

j_gene: TRBJ1-2
v_gene: TRBV6-5
d_gene: -
abundance: -
CDR3nt: TGTGCCAGCAGTTACCTCGGCGGGGTAGCTGGTGGCTACACCTTC
CDR3aa: CASSYLGGVAGGYTF

j_gene: TRBJ1-2
v_gene: TRBV3-1/TRBV3-2
d_gene: -
abundance: -
CDR3nt: TGTGCCAGCAGCCAGGCGACAGCCCTCTGCACCTTC
CDR3aa: CASSQATALCTF

j_gene: TRBJ1-1
v_gene: TRBV7-3
d_gene: -
abundance: -
CDR3nt: TGTGCCAGCAGCCCCTCAGGGGCTGACACTGAAGCTTTCTTT
CDR3aa: CASSPSGADTEAFF

j_gene: TRBJ1-5
v_gene: TRBV7-9
d_gene: -
abundance: -
CDR3nt: TGTGCCAGCAGCGACAGGCTTGATCAGCCCCAGCATTTT
CDR3aa: CASSDRLDQPQHF

j_gene: TRBJ2-2
v_gene: TRBV7-2
d_gene: -
abundance: -
CDR3nt: TGTGCCAGCAGCCCGGCCACGGGGGCCGGGGAGCTGTTTTTT
CDR3aa: CASSPATGAGELFF

j_gene: TRBJ2-3
v_gene: TRBV5-1
d_gene: TRBD1
abundance: -
CDR3nt: TGCGCCAGCATGCTACAGGGGGCTAGCACAGATACGCAGTATTTT
CDR3aa: CASMLQGASTDTQYF

j_gene: TRBJ1-4
v_gene: TRBV7-2
d_gene: -
abundance: once
CDR3nt: TGTGCCAGCAGCTTAGCACGGGTGACTAATGAAAAACTGTTTTTT
CDR3aa: CASSLARVTNEKLFF

j_gene: TRBJ1-2
v_gene: TRBV25-1
d_gene: -
abundance: -
CDR3nt: TGTGCCAGCGGGGAATATGGCAGCCTGGGAGACTATGGCTACACCTTC
CDR3aa: CASGEYGSLGDYGYTF

j_gene: TRBJ1-1
v_gene: TRBV6-5
d_gene: -
abundance: -
CDR3nt: TGTGCCAGCAGTTACTCGGCGGCGAACACTGAAGCTTTCTTT
CDR3aa: CASSYSAANTEAFF

j_gene: TRBJ2-2
v_gene: TRBV4-3
d_gene: TRBD1
abundance: -
CDR3nt: TGCGCCAGCAGCGCCCATATGGACAGGCCAGCGAACACCGGGGAGCTGTTTTTT
CDR3aa: CASSAHMDRPANTGELFF

j_gene: TRBJ2-3
v_gene: TRBV10-2
d_gene: TRBD2
abundance: -
CDR3nt: TGCGCCAGCAGGGGACTAGCGGGGCTCGGAGATACGCAGTATTTT
CDR3aa: CASRGLAGLGDTQYF

j_gene: TRBJ1-5
v_gene: TRBV6-5
d_gene: -
abundance: -
CDR3nt: TGTGCCAGCAGGTCCCAGGGTCAGCCCCAGCATTTT
CDR3aa: CASRSQGQPQHF

j_gene: TRBJ2-1
v_gene: TRBV27
d_gene: -
abundance: once
CDR3nt: TGTGCCAGCAGTGGACTCATCAATGAGCAGTTCTTC
CDR3aa: CASSGLINEQFF

j_gene: TRBJ2-3
v_gene: TRBV6-4
d_gene: TRBD1
abundance: -
CDR3nt: TGTGCCAGCAGTGACTCCGCGACAGGGGGCACAGATACGCAGTATTTT
CDR3aa: CASSDSATGGTDTQYF

j_gene: TRBJ2-1
v_gene: TRBV5-6
d_gene: TRBD2
abundance: -
CDR3nt: TGTGCCAGCAGCTTGGGGCGGGGGTTGTCGAGGAATGAGCAGTTCTTC
CDR3aa: CASSLGRGLSRNEQFF

j_gene: TRBJ1-5
v_gene: TRBV28
d_gene: -
abundance: -
CDR3nt: TGTGCCAGCAGCTTTAGCAATCAGCCCCAGCATTTT
CDR3aa: CASSFSNQPQHF

j_gene: TRBJ2-1
v_gene: TRBV5-1
d_gene: TRBD2
abundance: -
CDR3nt: TGCGCCAGCAGCTTGGTCCAGGGCGGGGGGGCTCAACCGCCCTACAATGAGCAGTTCTTC
CDR3aa: CASSLVQGGGAQPPYNEQFF

j_gene: TRBJ2-3
v_gene: TRBV27
d_gene: TRBD2
abundance: -
CDR3nt: TGTGCCAGCAGTCCACTAGCGGGGGGGCTAACAGATACGCAGTATTTT
CDR3aa: CASSPLAGGLTDTQYF